These 2 T cell receptor beta chains were all obtained from the same sample, sequenced in a study of CD8 T cells in Susac syndrome. The authors reverse transcribed roughly 0.5 to 1 ug RNA with random hexamers. Each CDR3 protein is one row after TCRdb ran MiXCR on the immunoSEQ multiplex PCR reads. The sample lists roughly 190,000 distinct CDR3 sequences, around 96% occurring once. The sequencing sample was made of CD4+ T cells from PBMCs. The receptors were gathered from a human donor in good health.

This chain's CDR3 is CASSQEGLAGVNEQFF. Written as DNA, the CDR3 is TGCGCCAGCAGCCAAGAAGGACTAGCGGGAGTAAATGAGCAGTTCTTC. This chain links TRBV4-3 with TRBJ2-1; 13 bases are a match to TRBD2. With 0 bases clipped from V and 7 bases from J, the junction kept 3 bases outside the gene matches. Germline-derived CDR1 and CDR2 are LGHNA and YSLEER. The CDR3 runs 16 residues.

The V and J genes are TRBV27 and TRBJ2-1, with 7 bases identical to TRBD2. The CDR3 sequence is 15 residues long. CDR1 and CDR2 from the germline V gene are MNHEY and SMNVEV (reference sequence). V lost 4 bases, J lost 4 bases, and 7 bases stayed unmatched. In DNA, the CDR3 is TGTGCCAGCAGTTCGGGACTATCACTATACAATGAGCAGTTCTTC. Encoded protein: CASSSGLSLYNEQFF.